The clone carrying this T cell receptor (beta chain) was observed many times. The sample is drawn from a study of read filtering for tumor transcriptome and immune sequencing. The library was built from 400 ng RNA with molecular barcoded adaptors for alpha/delta and beta/gamma chains. A single record per CDR3 protein comes from TCRdb applying MiXCR to the reads. The sample records about 39,000 distinct CDR3 sequences, roughly 13% being singletons. The CDR3 sequence is 16 residues long. CDR1 is SGHRS and CDR2 is YFSETQ in the germline V gene. Trimming left V 3 bases short and J 0 bases short, with 15 bases between.

The chain carries TRBV5-1 and TRBJ1-1, with unresolved D. The source is a donor at least 40 years old with multiple myeloma. Sequencing used a population of CD138-negative cells sorted from bone marrow. In nucleotides, the CDR3 is TGCGCCAGCAGCTCGGATAGGCGGGGTTTGAACACTGAAGCTTTCTTT. Translation gives CASSSDRRGLNTEAFF.